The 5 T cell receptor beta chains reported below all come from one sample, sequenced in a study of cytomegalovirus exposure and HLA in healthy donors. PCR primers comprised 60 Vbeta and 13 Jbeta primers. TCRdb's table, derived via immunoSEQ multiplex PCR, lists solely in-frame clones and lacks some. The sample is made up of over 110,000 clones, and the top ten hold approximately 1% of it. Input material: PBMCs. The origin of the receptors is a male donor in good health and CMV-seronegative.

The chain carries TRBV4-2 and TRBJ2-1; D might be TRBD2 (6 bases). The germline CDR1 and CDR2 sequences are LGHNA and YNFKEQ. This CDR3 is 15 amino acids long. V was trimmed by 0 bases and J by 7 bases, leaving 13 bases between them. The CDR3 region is CASSQDGRLENEQFF. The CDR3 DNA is TGTGCCAGCAGCCAAGATGGCAGACTAGAAAATGAGCAGTTCTTC.

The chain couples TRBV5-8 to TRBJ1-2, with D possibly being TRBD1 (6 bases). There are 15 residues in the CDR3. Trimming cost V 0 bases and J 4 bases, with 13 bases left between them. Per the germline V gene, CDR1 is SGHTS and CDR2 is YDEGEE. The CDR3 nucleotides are TGTGCCAGCAGCTTGGGGACAGAGTCAACCTATGGCTACACCTTC. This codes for CASSLGTESTYGYTF.

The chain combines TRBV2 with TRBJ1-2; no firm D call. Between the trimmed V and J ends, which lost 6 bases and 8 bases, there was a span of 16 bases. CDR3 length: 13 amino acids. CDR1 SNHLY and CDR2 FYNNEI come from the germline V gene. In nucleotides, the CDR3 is TGTGCCAGCAGGGACCGGCCCGAGGGCGGCTACACCTTC. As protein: CASRDRPEGGYTF.

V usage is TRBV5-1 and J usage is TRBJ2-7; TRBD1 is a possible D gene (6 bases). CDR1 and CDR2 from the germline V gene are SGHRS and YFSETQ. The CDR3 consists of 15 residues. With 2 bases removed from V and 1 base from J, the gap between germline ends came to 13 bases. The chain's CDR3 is CASSLEGQLSYEQYF. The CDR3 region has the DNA TGCGCCAGCAGCTTAGAAGGACAGCTATCCTACGAGCAGTACTTC.

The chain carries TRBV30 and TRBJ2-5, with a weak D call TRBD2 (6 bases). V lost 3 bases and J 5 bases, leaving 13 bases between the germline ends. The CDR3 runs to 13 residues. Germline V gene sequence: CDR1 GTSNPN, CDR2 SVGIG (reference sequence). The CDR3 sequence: CAWSSGGGETQYF. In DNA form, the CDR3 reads TGTGCCTGGAGCTCCGGGGGAGGCGAGACCCAGTACTTC.